This T cell receptor (beta chain) is drawn from a study of CD8 T cells in ankylosing spondylitis. Whole-study results and caveats: Enrichment of disease-linked clones was reportedly significant in matched ankylosing spondylitis synovial fluid.

Researchers built TCR beta libraries using quantitative 5'-RACE with molecular barcodes. TCRdb re-derived calls from the 5' RACE reads in MiXCR, one entry per CDR3 protein. The sample records about 36,000 distinct CDR3 sequences, 6% being singletons. This clonotype showed up many times. Its matching antigen is unknown. Germline V gives CDR1 SGHRS, CDR2 YFSETQ. J gave up 1 base and V 0 bases, and 9 bases lay outside the gene matches. This CDR3 is 18 amino acids long. This clonotype was obtained from a male donor with ankylosing spondylitis or in good health (not recorded which). Sample: blood, either unsorted or a sorted T cell fraction (not recorded which). The V call is TRBV5-1, the J call TRBJ2-4; 8 bases map to TRBD2. CDR3: CASSLVDRGGAAKNIQYF. CDR3 sequence (DNA): TGCGCCAGCAGCTTGGTTGATCGGGGGGGCGCGGCCAAAAACATTCAGTACTTC.